This T cell receptor (beta chain) derives from a study of OX40 agonist ivuxolimab in advanced cancers. About the research overall: Every 2 weeks, patients got intravenous ivuxolimab at one of six dose levels (0.01-10 mg/kg). One hepatocellular carcinoma and a couple of cutaneous melanoma patients partially responded. Study results and limitations: Individuals who were partial responders at 0.1-3.0 mg/kg had clonal expansion that ranked among the lowest.

Autoimmune disease history or systemic immunosuppression was exclusionary. In germline, CDR1 is LNHDA, CDR2 SQIVND (reference sequence). Trimming took 9 bases from V and 1 from J, leaving 16 bases between them. The CDR3 spans 14 residues. In regard to this clone: Its matching antigen is unknown.

Profiling relied on immunoSEQ multiplex PCR, and the TCRdb table lists in-frame clones only, not all of them. This table holds over 15,000 clones, roughly 71% found once. Here the sequenced sample was CD4+ or CD8+ T cells sorted from blood, taken in a trial of the OX40 agonist ivuxolimab. This sequence was found in an adult with an advanced solid tumor such as melanoma, head and neck, liver or kidney cancer. The genes are TRBV19 and TRBJ2-7; the D gene is possibly TRBD2 (6 bases). CDR3 coding DNA: TGTGCCAGAACAAAGGGAGGAGATTCCTACGAGCAGTACTTC. It yields the protein CARTKGGDSYEQYF.